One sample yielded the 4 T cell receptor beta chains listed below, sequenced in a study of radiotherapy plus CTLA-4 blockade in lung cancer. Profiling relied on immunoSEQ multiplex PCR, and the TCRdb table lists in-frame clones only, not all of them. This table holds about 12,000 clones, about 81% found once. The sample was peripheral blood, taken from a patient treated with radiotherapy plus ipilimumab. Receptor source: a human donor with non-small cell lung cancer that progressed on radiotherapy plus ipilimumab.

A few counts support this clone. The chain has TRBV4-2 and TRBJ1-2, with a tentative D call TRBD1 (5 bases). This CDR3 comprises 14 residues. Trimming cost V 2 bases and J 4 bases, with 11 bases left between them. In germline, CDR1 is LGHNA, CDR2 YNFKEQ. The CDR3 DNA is TGTGCCAGCAGCCAACCCGACAGCTCCTATGGCTACACCTTC. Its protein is CASSQPDSSYGYTF.

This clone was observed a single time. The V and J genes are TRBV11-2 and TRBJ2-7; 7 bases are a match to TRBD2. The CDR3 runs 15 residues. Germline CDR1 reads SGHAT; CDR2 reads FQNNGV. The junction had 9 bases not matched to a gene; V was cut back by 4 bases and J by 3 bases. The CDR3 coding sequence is TGTGCCAGCAGCTCCTCAAGCGGGGTGCACTACGAGCAGTACTTC. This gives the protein CASSSSSGVHYEQYF.

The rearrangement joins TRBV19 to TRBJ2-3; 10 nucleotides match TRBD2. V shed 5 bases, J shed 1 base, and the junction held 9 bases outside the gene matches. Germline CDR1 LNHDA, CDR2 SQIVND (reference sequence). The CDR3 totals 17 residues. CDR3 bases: TGTGCCAGTAGTGAAACTAGCGGGGTGAGAGGCACAGATACGCAGTATTTT. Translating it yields CASSETSGVRGTDTQYF.

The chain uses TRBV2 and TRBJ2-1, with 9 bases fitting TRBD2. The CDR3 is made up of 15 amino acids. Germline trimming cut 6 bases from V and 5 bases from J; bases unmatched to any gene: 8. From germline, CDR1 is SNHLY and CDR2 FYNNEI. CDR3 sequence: CASSATSGPNNEQFF. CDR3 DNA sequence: TGTGCCAGCAGCGCAACTAGCGGGCCTAACAATGAGCAGTTCTTC.